The 25 T cell receptor beta chains listed next were all sequenced from one sample in a study of shared clonotypes between healthy human individuals. The repertoire was sequenced with immunoSEQ multiplex PCR; TCRdb's copy has only in-frame clones and lacks some. The table shows over 2 million clones, with 80% to 95% occurring only once. Specimen: naive CD4+ T cells from PBMCs. The subset here: CD45RA+ positively selected. The receptors were sampled from a man aged 18 to 35 in good health. Some clones in this sample may be carry-over from other donors' samples.

This chain connects TRBV5-1 to TRBJ2-3; D is uncertain. Germline values: CDR1 SGHRS, CDR2 YFSETQ. The V gene lost 0 bases and the J gene lost 2 bases, with 7 bases spanning the gap. The CDR3 consists of 14 residues. The DNA of the CDR3 is TGCGCCAGCAGCTTGGATCCGGCCACAGATACGCAGTATTTT. Its translation is CASSLDPATDTQYF. The whole variable domain, filled in from reference TRBV5-1 and TRBJ2-3, reads KAGVTQTPRYLIKTRGQQVTLSCSPISGHRSVSWYQQTPGQGLQFLFEYFSETQRNKGNFPGRFSGRQFSNSRSEMNVSTLELGDSALYLCASSLDPATDTQYFGPGTRLTVL.

The CDR3 protein is CASSLFRGGAHTEAFF. CDR3 DNA sequence: TGTGCCAGCAGTTTATTTCGGGGAGGGGCCCACACTGAAGCTTTCTTT. This chain links TRBV27 with TRBJ1-1; D perhaps matches TRBD1 (5 bases). CDR1 and CDR2 from the germline V gene are MNHEY and SMNVEV (reference sequence). CDR3 length: 16 residues. V was cut by 1 base and J by 3 bases, with 15 bases left in between.

The V gene is TRBV5-1, the J gene TRBJ2-6, with D uncertain. Germline V gene sequence: CDR1 SGHRS, CDR2 YFSETQ. V lost 5 bases and J 0 bases, leaving 6 bases between the germline ends. This CDR3 region has 14 residues. CDR3 DNA sequence: TGCGCCAGCAGTCAACCCTCTGGGGCCAACGTCCTGACTTTC. It codes for CASSQPSGANVLTF.

The chain employs TRBV11-2 and TRBJ2-6, with D hard to call. This CDR3 contains 15 residues. CDR1 SGHAT and CDR2 FQNNGV come from the germline V gene. V was cut by 0 bases and J by 0 bases, with 3 bases left in between. CDR3 sequence (DNA): TGTGCCAGCAGCTTAGATCCCTCTGGGGCCAACGTCCTGACTTTC. As protein: CASSLDPSGANVLTF.

The chain joins TRBV6-1 to TRBJ2-5, with a tentative D call TRBD1 (6 bases). Per the germline V gene, CDR1 is MNHNS and CDR2 is SASEGT. There are 15 residues in the CDR3. Trimming left V 3 bases short and J 2 bases short, with 13 bases between. As DNA, the CDR3 is TGTGCCAGCAGTGACGGGACACATGCACAAGAGACCCAGTACTTC. The encoded protein is CASSDGTHAQETQYF.

CDR3 nucleotides: TGTGCCAGCAGTTTGGAGGCACTCTTCACTGAAGCTTTCTTT. This translates into CASSLEALFTEAFF. The rearrangement uses TRBV28 and TRBJ1-1; D uncertain. The length of the CDR3 is 14 residues. Germline lookup yields CDR1 MDHEN and CDR2 SYDVKM. Trimming stripped 3 bases from V and 4 bases from J, with 12 bases between.

This clone has a single count. The rearrangement uses TRBV10-3 and TRBJ2-1, with TRBD2 matching 9 bases. The CDR3 has 17 amino acids. The V gene's germline CDR1 is ENHRY and CDR2 SYGVKD. V lost 0 bases and J lost 5; bases outside the gene matches: 8. CDR3 nucleotides: TGTGCCATCAGTGAGTCGGCTAGCGGGACCAATAACAATGAGCAGTTCTTC. It translates to CAISESASGTNNNEQFF.

The genes are TRBV7-9 and TRBJ2-2; D not certain. Trimming took off 3 bases at V and 6 bases at J, with 5 bases between the two ends. The germline gives CDR1 SEHNR, CDR2 FQNEAQ (reference sequence). CDR3 size: 12 residues. CDR3 bases: TGTGCCAGCAGCTTCTCAGCCGGGGAGCTGTTTTTT. Translating gives CASSFSAGELFF.

The chain has TRBV7-7 and TRBJ2-5; D perhaps matches TRBD2 (6 bases). CDR3 size: 15 residues. V lost 0 bases and J lost 5, with 13 bases in between. Germline CDR1 and CDR2: SSHAT and FNYEAQ (reference sequence). This CDR3 is CASSLAEGPWETQYF. For the CDR3, the DNA is TGTGCCAGCAGCTTAGCGGAGGGGCCTTGGGAGACCCAGTACTTC.

This clone was seen just once. The V call is TRBV4-3, the J call TRBJ2-2, with 8 nucleotides matching TRBD2. The CDR3 spans 14 residues. The V gene's germline CDR1 is LGHNA and CDR2 YSLEER. With V trimmed by 4 bases and J by 8 bases, 6 bases remained unmatched. The CDR3 coding sequence is TGCGCCAGCAGCCTTGGACTAGCTCCAGGGGAGCTGTTTTTT. Residues: CASSLGLAPGELFF.

The genes are TRBV7-9 and TRBJ1-1; D gene ambiguous. Germline V CDR1 and CDR2: SEHNR, FQNEAQ (reference sequence). Deletions cut 7 bases from V and 0 bases from J, with 12 bases between. This CDR3 has 14 amino acids. CDR3 sequence: CASTSGDMNTEAFF. CDR3 sequence (DNA): TGTGCCAGCACCTCGGGAGACATGAACACTGAAGCTTTCTTT. Variable domain in full (rest from reference TRBV7-9 and TRBJ1-1): DTGVSQNPRHKITKRGQNVTFRCDPISEHNRLYWYRQTLGQGPEFLTYFQNEAQLEKSRLLSDRFSAERPKGSFSTLEIQRTEQGDSAMYLCASTSGDMNTEAFFGQGTRLTVV.

This chain joins TRBV7-2 and TRBJ2-1, with D possibly matching TRBD2 (6 bases). This CDR3 region has 14 residues. Per the germline V gene, CDR1 is SGHTA and CDR2 is FQGNSA. Trimming took off 1 base at V and 8 bases at J, with 12 bases between the two ends. CDR3 coding DNA: TGTGCCAGCAGCTTAGGCAGGAGGGTCGATGAGCAGTTCTTC. Translated: CASSLGRRVDEQFF.

This chain joins TRBV7-9 and TRBJ2-4, with D possibly matching TRBD1 (7 bases). The V and J ends lost 5 bases and 1 base respectively, with 12 bases between them. This CDR3 is built from 15 residues. CDR1 is SEHNR and CDR2 is FQNEAQ in the germline V gene (reference sequence). The CDR3 here is CASSRQGLAKNIQYF. The CDR3 DNA is TGTGCCAGCAGCAGACAGGGACTGGCCAAAAACATTCAGTACTTC.

The chain combines TRBV21-1 with TRBJ2-3; TRBD2 was called by the table and not checked on the DNA. TRBV21-1 is deemed a pseudogene. The CDR3 has 16 residues. The CDR3 is CAGGGAGGRMGDTQYF. CDR3 sequence (DNA): TGTGCCGGCGGCGGCGCGGGAGGGCGTATGGGAGATACGCAGTATTTT.

The J gene is TRBJ2-7, the V gene TRBV27; 8 bases agree with TRBD2. Germline V gene data show CDR1 as MNHEY and CDR2 as SMNVEV (reference sequence). CDR3 length: 15 amino acids. The V gene end was trimmed by 4 bases and the J gene end by 2 bases; junction bases not matched to a gene: 7. The CDR3 sequence: CASSYKGLDPYEQYF. CDR3 bases: TGTGCCAGCAGTTACAAGGGACTAGATCCCTACGAGCAGTACTTC.

The V and J genes are TRBV14 and TRBJ1-1; TRBD1 matches at 8 bases. CDR3 length: 16 amino acids. Germline CDR1 SGHDN, CDR2 FVKESK. J gave up 4 bases and V 4 bases, and 11 bases lay outside the gene matches. The CDR3 is CASSRDRGRPFTEAFF. CDR3 bases: TGTGCCAGCAGCCGAGACAGGGGCCGTCCCTTCACTGAAGCTTTCTTT.

The chain carries TRBV21-1 and TRBJ2-3; TRBD1 is the table's D call, not checked against the DNA. TRBV21-1 has pseudogene status. This CDR3 is built from 15 residues. This CDR3 is CASSNESGGPDTQYF. The CDR3 coding sequence is TGTGCCAGCAGCAACGAGTCAGGGGGACCAGATACGCAGTATTTT.

The chain is built from TRBV29-1 and TRBJ2-5; possible D gene TRBD2, 7 bases. The CDR3 has 14 residues. V was trimmed by 0 bases and J by 5 bases, leaving 13 bases between them. CDR1 and CDR2 from the germline V gene are SQVTM and ANQGSEA. Written as DNA, the CDR3 is TGCAGCGTTGAAGATTGGGGGGGCAGGGAGACCCAGTACTTC. It is translated as CSVEDWGGRETQYF. The full variable domain, completed using reference TRBV29-1 and TRBJ2-5, is SAVISQKPSRDICQRGTSLTIQCQVDSQVTMMFWYRQQPGQSLTLIATANQGSEATYESGFVIDKFPISRPNLTFSTLTVSNMSPEDSSIYLCSVEDWGGRETQYFGPGTRLLVL.

This chain uses TRBV5-1 with TRBJ2-3, with D unresolved. The CDR3 contains 16 residues. V was cut by 0 bases and J by 4 bases, with 15 bases left in between. Germline V gene lookup returns CDR1 SGHRS and CDR2 YFSETQ. The CDR3 DNA sequence: TGCGCCAGCAGCTTGGGAGGCAGGCCGGGCGCAGATACGCAGTATTTT. It encodes CASSLGGRPGADTQYF. The full variable domain, in which reference TRBV5-1 and TRBJ2-3 provide the parts outside the CDR3, is KAGVTQTPRYLIKTRGQQVTLSCSPISGHRSVSWYQQTPGQGLQFLFEYFSETQRNKGNFPGRFSGRQFSNSRSEMNVSTLELGDSALYLCASSLGGRPGADTQYFGPGTRLTVL.

The rearrangement links TRBV19 to TRBJ1-4; perhaps TRBD1 as D (5 bases). Trimming removed 2 bases from V and 5 bases from J, with 9 bases in between. In germline, CDR1 is LNHDA, CDR2 SQIVND (reference sequence). This CDR3 comprises 14 residues. CDR3 sequence: CASSILDTNEKLFF. CDR3 sequence (DNA): TGTGCCAGTAGTATATTGGACACCAATGAAAAACTGTTTTTT.

V and J are TRBV5-1 and TRBJ1-1; D unresolved. Germline CDR1 reads SGHRS; CDR2 reads YFSETQ. Trimming stripped 0 bases from V and 4 bases from J, with 7 bases between. The CDR3 is 13 residues long. CDR3 loop: CASSLVTGTEAFF. The CDR3 coding sequence is TGCGCCAGCAGCTTGGTGACGGGCACTGAAGCTTTCTTT.

The chain uses TRBV4-3 and TRBJ2-3; D is perhaps TRBD1 (7 bases). Germline V gene lookup returns CDR1 LGHNA and CDR2 YSLEER. CDR3 size: 16 residues. V was pared by 2 bases and J by 1 base, with 13 bases between. DNA of the CDR3: TGCGCCAGCAGCCAATGGTCCAGGGGGGGCACAGATACGCAGTATTTT. As protein: CASSQWSRGGTDTQYF.

This chain uses TRBV7-2 with TRBJ2-1; 7 positions agree with TRBD2. This CDR3 spans 14 amino acids. Unmatched junction bases numbered 8, after V lost 5 bases and J lost 7 bases. The germline CDR1 and CDR2 sequences are SGHTA and FQGNSA. The chain's CDR3 is CASSPSRTRNEQFF. CDR3 nucleotides: TGTGCCAGCAGCCCATCCCGGACTAGGAATGAGCAGTTCTTC.

The rearrangement joins TRBV28 to TRBJ1-5; D gene uncertain. V was cut by 3 bases and J by 0 bases, with 6 bases left in between. Germline V gene lookup returns CDR1 MDHEN and CDR2 SYDVKM. This CDR3 has 14 residues. This CDR3 reads CASSFQASNQPQHF. The CDR3 nucleotides are TGTGCCAGCAGTTTTCAGGCTAGCAATCAGCCCCAGCATTTT.

The V call is TRBV7-9, the J call TRBJ2-5; possibly TRBD1 for D (6 bases). Germline CDR1 is SEHNR and CDR2 is FQNEAQ (reference sequence). V lost 2 bases and J lost 3, with 13 bases in between. The CDR3 spans 15 residues. The CDR3 nucleotides are TGTGCCAGCAGCTTAATGGGGGCGCGGGAAGAGACCCAGTACTTC. Translating gives CASSLMGAREETQYF.